This T cell receptor beta chain was sequenced in a study of identifying expanded T cells in peripheral blood. The table came from immunoSEQ multiplex PCR; TCRdb's copy has only in-frame clones and leaves some out. The table shows 100,000 or so clones, with around 89% occurring only once. V was trimmed by 6 bases and J by 2 bases, leaving 10 bases between them. The CDR3 spans 14 residues. The germline CDR1 and CDR2 sequences are LNHDA and SQIVND (reference sequence). This clone was observed once. No infections or other immune events were documented during collection. This sequence originates from a person aged 18 to 70 in good health. This chain uses TRBV19 with TRBJ2-2, with D perhaps TRBD2 (6 bases). Material for sequencing was blood. This CDR3 reads CASSPGTNTGELFF. CDR3 sequence (DNA): TGTGCCAGTAGCCCCGGGACTAACACCGGGGAGCTGTTTTTT.